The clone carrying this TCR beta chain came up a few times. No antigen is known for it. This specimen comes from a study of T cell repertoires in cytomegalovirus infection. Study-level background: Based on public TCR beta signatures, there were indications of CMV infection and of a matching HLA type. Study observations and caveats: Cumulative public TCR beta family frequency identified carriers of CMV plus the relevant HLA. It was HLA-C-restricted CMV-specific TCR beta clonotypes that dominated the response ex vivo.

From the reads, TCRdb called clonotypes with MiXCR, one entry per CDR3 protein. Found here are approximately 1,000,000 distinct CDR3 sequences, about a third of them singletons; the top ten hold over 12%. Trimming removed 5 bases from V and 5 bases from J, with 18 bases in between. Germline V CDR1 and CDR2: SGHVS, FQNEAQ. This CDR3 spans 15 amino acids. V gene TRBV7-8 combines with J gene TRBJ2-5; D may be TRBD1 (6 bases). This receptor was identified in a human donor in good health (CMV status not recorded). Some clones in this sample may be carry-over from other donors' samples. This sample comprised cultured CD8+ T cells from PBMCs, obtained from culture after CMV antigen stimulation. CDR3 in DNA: TGTGCCAGCAGCGCGCCGACAGGTGATTGGGAGACCCAGTACTTC. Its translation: CASSAPTGDWETQYF.